These 32 T cell receptor beta chains share one sample of origin, sequenced in a study of blood T cell repertoires in COVID-19. Profiling relied on immunoSEQ multiplex PCR, and the TCRdb table lists in-frame clones only, not all of them. The sample yields about 140,000 clones, over 80% seen once. The specimen was peripheral blood. Every receptor here comes from a woman of 80 years or more with acute or convalescent COVID-19.

The chain combines TRBV11-2 with TRBJ1-6; 9 nucleotides line up with TRBD1. The V and J ends lost 0 bases and 5 bases, in that order; junction bases with no gene match: 11. Germline assignment: CDR1 SGHAT and CDR2 FQNNGV. This CDR3 has 19 residues. The CDR3 sequence: CASSLDPTGGRGNNSPLHF. Written as DNA, the CDR3 is TGTGCCAGCAGCTTAGATCCAACAGGGGGCAGAGGGAATAATTCACCCCTCCACTTT.

A remark on this clone: Relative to the germline gene, one junction end is altered; a read error may explain this. The chain is built from TRBV5-1 and TRBJ1-2, with unresolved D. The CDR3 sequence is 13 residues long. Germline CDR1 SGHRS, CDR2 YFSETQ. The chain's CDR3 is CASGLAGNYGYTF. The CDR3 DNA sequence: TGCGCCAGCGGCTTGGCAGGAAACTATGGCTACACCTTC.

The V call is TRBV5-5, the J call TRBJ1-1; no clear D gene. The germline CDR1 and CDR2 sequences are SGHKS and YYEKEE (reference sequence). Trimming removed 0 bases at V and 1 base at J, with 10 bases between. This CDR3 has 15 residues. CDR3 protein: CASSLAPGQNTEAFF. The CDR3 nucleotides are TGTGCCAGCAGCTTGGCCCCCGGTCAGAACACTGAAGCTTTCTTT. Combining the CDR3 with reference TRBV5-5 and TRBJ1-1 gives the whole variable domain DAGVTQSPTHLIKTRGQQVTLRCSPISGHKSVSWYQQVLGQGPQFIFQYYEKEERGRGNFPDRFSARQFPNYSSELNVNALLLGDSALYLCASSLAPGQNTEAFFGQGTRLTVV.

V and J are TRBV18 and TRBJ1-1; 8 nucleotides line up with TRBD1. J was trimmed by 5 bases and V by 3 bases; bases with no gene match: 5. The CDR3 runs 14 residues. CDR1 is KGHSH and CDR2 is LQKENI in the germline V gene. The CDR3 loop is CASSPNRGRTEAFF. CDR3 bases: TGTGCCAGCTCACCGAACAGGGGGAGGACTGAAGCTTTCTTT.

The V and J genes are TRBV5-1 and TRBJ2-7; 7 nucleotides align to TRBD1. J gave up 6 bases and V 0 bases, and 12 bases lay outside the gene matches. The CDR3 has 16 amino acids. Per germline, CDR1 SGHRS and CDR2 YFSETQ. CDR3 in amino acids: CASSLAPTGLNSEQYF. The CDR3, as DNA: TGCGCCAGCAGCTTGGCCCCGACAGGGCTTAATAGCGAGCAGTACTTC.

The gene calls are TRBV21-1 and TRBJ2-1; TRBD1 is the table's D call and was not checked against the DNA. TRBV21-1 is termed a pseudogene. This CDR3 is built from 13 residues. The CDR3 reads CASPGTGHNEQFF. The CDR3 DNA follows: TGTGCCAGCCCCGGGACAGGGCACAATGAGCAGTTCTTC.

V usage is TRBV9 and J usage is TRBJ2-3; 11 nucleotides align to TRBD2. Germline-derived CDR1 and CDR2 are SGDLS and YYNGEE. J lost 0 bases, V lost 0 bases, and 6 bases had no gene match. The CDR3 is 18 residues long. The DNA of the CDR3 is TGTGCCAGCAGCGTAGCTAGCGGGGGGTCCTCTAGCACAGATACGCAGTATTTT. Translation gives CASSVASGGSSSTDTQYF.

The genes are TRBV5-1 and TRBJ2-1, with TRBD1 matching over 9 bases. This CDR3 has 16 residues. V lost 4 bases, J lost 3 bases, and 8 bases stayed unmatched. The germline V gene has CDR1 SGHRS and CDR2 YFSETQ. CDR3 residues: CASSTGTGFFYNEQFF. The CDR3 region has the DNA TGCGCCAGCAGCACGGGGACAGGGTTTTTCTACAATGAGCAGTTCTTC.

V is TRBV7-2 and J is TRBJ1-4, with 8 bases that match TRBD1. The length of the CDR3 is 13 residues. Germline V gene sequence: CDR1 SGHTA, CDR2 FQGNSA. V shed 1 base, J shed 15 bases, and the junction held 7 bases outside the gene matches. The CDR3 DNA reads as TGTGCCAGCAGCTTAGAAAGGACAGGGAGTGTGTTTTTT. This gives the protein CASSLERTGSVFF.

The chain uses TRBV3-1 (or the pseudogene TRBV3-2) and TRBJ2-5, with a tentative D call TRBD2 (7 bases). The ends were cut back, 11 bases at V and 2 bases at J, with 15 bases in the middle. CDR1 is LGHDT, CDR2 YNNKEL, per germline (reference sequence). The CDR3 contains 13 residues. This CDR3 reads CAFGGARQETQYF. DNA for the CDR3: TGTGCCTTTGGGGGGGCCAGGCAAGAGACCCAGTACTTC.

The rearrangement uses TRBV5-1 and TRBJ1-1, with a tentative D call TRBD1 (6 bases). Trimming removed 4 bases from V and 0 bases from J, with 10 bases in between. Germline V lookup: CDR1 SGHRS, CDR2 YFSETQ. This CDR3 region has 14 residues. CDR3 DNA sequence: TGCGCCAGCAGCGGCAGGGGTCTGAACACTGAAGCTTTCTTT. Translation: CASSGRGLNTEAFF.

This chain connects TRBV5-4 to TRBJ1-2; TRBD1 matches at 7 bases. V trimming: 0 bases; J trimming: 0 bases; junction bases outside the gene matches: 2. CDR3 length equals 15 residues. Germline values: CDR1 SGHNT, CDR2 YYREEE (reference sequence). The CDR3 sequence is CASSLEGAANYGYTF. The CDR3 DNA follows: TGTGCCAGCAGCTTGGAGGGGGCAGCTAACTATGGCTACACCTTC.

The CDR3 DNA sequence: TGTGCCTGGAGTAGACAGGTACCAAACATTCAGTACTTC. Translating it yields CAWSRQVPNIQYF. The chain couples TRBV30 to TRBJ2-4; possibly TRBD1 for D (6 bases). The germline gives CDR1 GTSNPN, CDR2 SVGIG (reference sequence). The CDR3 length is 13 residues. Trimming took off 2 bases at V and 6 bases at J, with 11 bases between the two ends. Supplemented by reference TRBV30 and TRBJ2-4, the full variable domain reads SQTIHQWPATLVQPVGSPLSLECTVEGTSNPNLYWYRQAAGRGLQLLFYSVGIGQISSEVPQNLSASRPQDRQFILSSKKLLLSDSGFYLCAWSRQVPNIQYFGAGTRLSVL.

This chain uses TRBV3-1 (or the pseudogene TRBV3-2) with TRBJ2-3; TRBD2 is a possible D gene (5 bases). Per germline, CDR1 LGHDT and CDR2 YNNKEL (reference sequence). The CDR3 spans 18 residues. Trimming pared 4 bases from V and 2 bases from J, leaving 22 bases between. CDR3 residues: CASSRSPGGGRYTDTQYF. In DNA, the CDR3 is TGTGCCAGCAGCCGATCCCCGGGCGGTGGGAGATACACAGATACGCAGTATTTT.

The J gene is TRBJ2-2, the V gene TRBV30; D gene ambiguous. Trimming took 0 bases from V and 0 from J, leaving 8 bases between them. The CDR3 runs 15 residues. Per the germline V gene, CDR1 is GTSNPN and CDR2 is SVGIG (reference sequence). The CDR3 loop reads CAWSVARTNTGELFF. Written as DNA, the CDR3 is TGTGCCTGGAGTGTAGCCAGGACGAACACCGGGGAGCTGTTTTTT.

The chain links TRBV7-9 to TRBJ1-4; D remains unclear. The CDR3 loop spans 12 amino acids. V lost 4 bases and J lost 8, with 8 bases in between. Germline V gene data show CDR1 as SEHNR and CDR2 as FQNEAQ (reference sequence). CDR3 in DNA: TGTGCCAGCAGCTCTATCCCCGAAAAACTGTTTTTT. Translating gives CASSSIPEKLFF.

The chain couples TRBV7-6 to TRBJ2-2; D is unclear. Germline V lookup: CDR1 SGHVS, CDR2 FNYEAQ. The CDR3 extends over 16 amino acids. Trimming pared 2 bases from V and 2 bases from J, leaving 12 bases between. The CDR3 protein is CASSLITAGNTGELFF. CDR3 bases: TGTGCCAGCAGCTTAATTACAGCCGGTAACACCGGGGAGCTGTTTTTT.

The V call is TRBV29-1, the J call TRBJ1-2; D remains unclear. The germline V gene encodes CDR1 SQVTM and CDR2 ANQGSEA. CDR3 size: 11 residues. The V end lost 3 bases, the J end lost 2 bases, and 4 bases lay between the germline ends. The CDR3 DNA follows: TGCAGCGTTGAGGAGAACTATGGCTACACCTTC. This encodes CSVEENYGYTF. Complete variable domain (other parts from reference TRBV29-1 and TRBJ1-2): SAVISQKPSRDICQRGTSLTIQCQVDSQVTMMFWYRQQPGQSLTLIATANQGSEATYESGFVIDKFPISRPNLTFSTLTVSNMSPEDSSIYLCSVEENYGYTFGSGTRLTVV.

This clone has only one observation. The gene calls are TRBV24-1 and TRBJ2-5, with a tentative D call TRBD1 (6 bases). CDR1 is KGHDR, CDR2 SFDVKD, per germline. Trimming took 3 bases from V and 5 from J, leaving 15 bases between them. The CDR3 is 15 amino acids. The DNA of the CDR3 is TGTGCCACCAGTGATGCCGGGACAACGGGTGAGACCCAGTACTTC. Its protein product is CATSDAGTTGETQYF.

V usage is TRBV6-2 or TRBV6-3 and J usage is TRBJ2-2; unclear D gene. The V gene's germline CDR1 is MNHEY and CDR2 SVGEGT. Trimming took off 2 bases at V and 6 bases at J, with 13 bases between the two ends. The CDR3 runs 15 residues. CDR3 coding DNA: TGTGCCAGCAGTTACACCCACCCAGGCGCCGGGGAGCTGTTTTTT. It translates to CASSYTHPGAGELFF.

This clone was seen only once. This rearrangement joins TRBV19 to TRBJ1-2; possible D gene TRBD1, 5 bases. The V end lost 4 bases, the J end lost 4 bases, and 13 bases lay between the germline ends. The CDR3 is 14 amino acids. Germline V gene lookup returns CDR1 LNHDA and CDR2 SQIVND (reference sequence). The CDR3 nucleotides read TGTGCCAGTAGTACTTTCGGGGGACCCTATGGCTACACCTTC. As protein: CASSTFGGPYGYTF.

A single count supports this clone. This specimen includes other DNA sequences encoding the same CDR3. The chain joins TRBV9 to TRBJ1-6; 7 bases line up with TRBD1. The length of the CDR3 is 17 residues. V dropped 0 bases and J dropped 0; count of bases not matched to a gene: 3. Germline V CDR1 and CDR2: SGDLS, YYNGEE. The CDR3 DNA follows: TGTGCCAGCAGCGTAGGACAGGGCCGCTCCTATAATTCACCCCTCCACTTT. Residues: CASSVGQGRSYNSPLHF.

The rearrangement uses TRBV5-1 and TRBJ1-4; 11 nucleotides line up with TRBD1. This CDR3 region has 16 residues. Losses at the gene ends were 0 bases for V and 7 bases for J; bases not matched to a gene: 5. The germline CDR1 and CDR2 sequences are SGHRS and YFSETQ. The CDR3 region has the DNA TGCGCCAGCAGCTTGGCCGGGACAGGGGGTGGTGAAAAACTGTTTTTT. Encoded protein: CASSLAGTGGGEKLFF.

The V call is TRBV7-3, the J call TRBJ2-3, with TRBD2 matching 8 bases. J lost 10 bases, V lost 2 bases, and 8 bases had no gene match. This CDR3 comprises 14 residues. The germline CDR1 and CDR2 sequences are SGHTA and FQGTGA. The CDR3 coding sequence is TGTGCCAGCAGCTTAGAGCCTACTAGCGGTGCGCAGTATTTT. Translating gives CASSLEPTSGAQYF.

The chain employs TRBV30 and TRBJ1-5, with 7 bases aligning to TRBD1. Germline assignment: CDR1 GTSNPN and CDR2 SVGIG (reference sequence). The V and J ends lost 3 bases and 4 bases, in that order; junction bases with no gene match: 6. CDR3 length: 14 residues. The DNA for the CDR3 is TGTGCCTGGAGCCTGGAGACAGGGAATCAGCCCCAGCATTTT. It translates to CAWSLETGNQPQHF.

V gene TRBV18 combines with J gene TRBJ1-1; TRBD1 matches 11 bases. The length of the CDR3 is 18 residues. The ends lost 3 bases at V and 0 bases at J; junction bases unmatched: 9. Germline CDR1 and CDR2: KGHSH and LQKENI. CDR3 bases: TGTGCCAGCTCACCCTGGACAGGGGGCGCTGGAATGAACACTGAAGCTTTCTTT. It encodes CASSPWTGGAGMNTEAFF.

CDR3 in DNA: TGTGCCAGCCAGCTAGGGCAGGGGTTCACAGATACGCAGTATTTT. This sequence encodes CASQLGQGFTDTQYF. The chain recombines TRBV7-2 with TRBJ2-3; D is possibly TRBD1 (6 bases). Trimming removed 8 bases at V and 2 bases at J, with 17 bases between. The CDR3 loop spans 15 amino acids. The germline V gene has CDR1 SGHTA and CDR2 FQGNSA.

The V call is TRBV5-4, the J call TRBJ2-5, with TRBD2 identical over 13 bases. This CDR3 contains 17 residues. V trimming: 0 bases; J trimming: 2 bases; junction bases outside the gene matches: 4. The germline CDR1 and CDR2 sequences are SGHNT and YYREEE (reference sequence). The CDR3, as DNA: TGTGCCAGCAGCTTGGCGGGACTAGCGGGGAAGCAAGAGACCCAGTACTTC. This translates into CASSLAGLAGKQETQYF.

This rearrangement joins TRBV2 to TRBJ2-1, with D possibly being TRBD1 (6 bases). V lost 3 bases and J lost 5, with 8 bases in between. This CDR3 contains 13 residues. Germline values: CDR1 SNHLY, CDR2 FYNNEI. The CDR3 is CASSEDRDNEQFF. CDR3 nucleotide sequence: TGTGCCAGCAGTGAGGACAGAGACAATGAGCAGTTCTTC.

This clone has just a few counts. CDR3 region: CASSPSPRPGNSPLHF. In DNA form, the CDR3 reads TGTGCCAGCAGCCCGTCACCCCGTCCAGGTAATTCACCCCTCCACTTT. The rearrangement joins TRBV3-1 (or the pseudogene TRBV3-2) to TRBJ1-6; D is uncertain. CDR1 LGHDT and CDR2 YNNKEL come from the germline V gene (reference sequence). Trimming cost V 4 bases and J 6 bases, with 16 bases left between them. The CDR3 spans 16 residues.

The chain has TRBV10-1 and TRBJ2-1; D might be TRBD2 (6 bases). The V end was cut by 4 bases, the J end by 10 bases, with 17 bases between. The CDR3 has 14 amino acids. CDR1 and CDR2 from the germline V gene are WNHNN and SYGVQD (reference sequence). In DNA form, the CDR3 reads TGCGCCAGCAGTGGAAGCGGAGGGGCAATAGAGCAGTTCTTC. It encodes CASSGSGGAIEQFF.

The V and J genes are TRBV30 and TRBJ1-3; no clear D gene. This CDR3 comprises 14 residues. V lost 5 bases and J 2 bases, leaving 13 bases between the germline ends. The germline CDR1 and CDR2 sequences are GTSNPN and SVGIG (reference sequence). In nucleotides, the CDR3 is TGTGCCTGGGTATCGGTGGGAGCTGGAAACACCATATATTTT. Translation gives CAWVSVGAGNTIYF.